The present TCR beta chain was sequenced within a study of Ad26.COV2.S vaccination and SARS-CoV-2 variants. Study details: Recipients of Ad26.COV2.S got it intramuscularly, once or twice 56 days apart. Findings of the study overall: While placebo recipients had lower spike-specific TCR breadth, vaccine recipients had more.

Details on this clone: Its antigen remains unidentified.

The method was immunoSEQ multiplex PCR; TCRdb's version includes in-frame clones alone and lacks a portion of them. The sample contains fewer than 500,000 clones, around 91% of which appear only once. The treatment here: approximately 18 received Ad26.COV2.S at low or high dose, single or two shots; 5 received placebo; per-sample allocation not given. Samples were taken on day 63 after the first vaccine or placebo injection. The source is a person between 18 and 65 years old who received the Ad26.COV2.S COVID-19 vaccine or a placebo. Sequenced here: peripheral blood, sampled in a trial of Ad26.COV2.S vaccine versus placebo.

CDR3 protein: CATLLAGAKNEQFF. In DNA form, the CDR3 reads TGTGCCACCCTACTAGCGGGGGCTAAAAATGAGCAGTTCTTC. V gene TRBV28 combines with J gene TRBJ2-1; 11 bases align to TRBD2. This CDR3 is built from 14 residues. Trimming cost V 10 bases and J 7 bases; bases outside gene matches: 9. Germline CDR1 MDHEN, CDR2 SYDVKM.